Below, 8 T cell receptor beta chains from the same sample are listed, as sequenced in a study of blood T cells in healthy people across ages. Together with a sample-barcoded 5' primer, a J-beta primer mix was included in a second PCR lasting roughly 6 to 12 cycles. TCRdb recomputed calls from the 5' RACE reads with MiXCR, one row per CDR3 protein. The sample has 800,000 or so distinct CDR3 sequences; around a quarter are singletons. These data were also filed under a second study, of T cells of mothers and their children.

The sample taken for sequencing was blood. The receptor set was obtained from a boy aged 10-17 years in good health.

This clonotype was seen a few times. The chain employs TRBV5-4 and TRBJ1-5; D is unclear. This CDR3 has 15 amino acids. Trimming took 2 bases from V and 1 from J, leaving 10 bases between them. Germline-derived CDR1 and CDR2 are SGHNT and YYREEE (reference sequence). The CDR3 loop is CASSFEPGSNQPQHF. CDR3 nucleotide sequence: TGTGCCAGCAGCTTCGAGCCGGGAAGCAATCAGCCCCAGCATTTT.

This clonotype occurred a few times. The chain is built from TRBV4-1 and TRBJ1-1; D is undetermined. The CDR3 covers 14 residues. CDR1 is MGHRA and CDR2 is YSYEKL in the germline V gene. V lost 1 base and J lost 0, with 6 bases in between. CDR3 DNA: TGCGCCAGCAGCCAAGGTCTAATGAACACTGAAGCTTTCTTT. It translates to CASSQGLMNTEAFF.

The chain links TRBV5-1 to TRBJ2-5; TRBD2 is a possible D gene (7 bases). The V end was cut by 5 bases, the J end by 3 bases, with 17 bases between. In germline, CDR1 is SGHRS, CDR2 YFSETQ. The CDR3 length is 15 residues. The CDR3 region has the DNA TGCGCCAGCAGGGAGAGGGGGGGCGCGGAAGAGACCCAGTACTTC. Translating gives CASRERGGAEETQYF.

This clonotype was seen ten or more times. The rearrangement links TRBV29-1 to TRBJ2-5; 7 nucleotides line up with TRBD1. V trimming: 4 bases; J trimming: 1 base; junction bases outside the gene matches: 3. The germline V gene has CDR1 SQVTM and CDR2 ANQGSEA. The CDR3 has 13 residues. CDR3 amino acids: CSVGQGIQETQYF. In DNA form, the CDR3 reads TGCAGCGTTGGACAGGGCATCCAAGAGACCCAGTACTTC.

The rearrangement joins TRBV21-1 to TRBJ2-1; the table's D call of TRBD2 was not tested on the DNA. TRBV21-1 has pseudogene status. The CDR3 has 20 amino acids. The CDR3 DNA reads TGTGCCAGCAGCAAAGGCACAACCCCTCCCAGTTTCAGCTCCTACAATGAGCAGTTCTTC. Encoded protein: CASSKGTTPPSFSSYNEQFF.

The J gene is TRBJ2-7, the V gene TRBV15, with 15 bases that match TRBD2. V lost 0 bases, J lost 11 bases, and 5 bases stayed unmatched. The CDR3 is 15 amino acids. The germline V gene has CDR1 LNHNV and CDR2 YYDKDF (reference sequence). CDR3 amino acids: CATSRDKGLAGGEYF. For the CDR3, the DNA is TGTGCCACCAGCAGAGATAAAGGACTAGCGGGAGGGGAGTACTTC.

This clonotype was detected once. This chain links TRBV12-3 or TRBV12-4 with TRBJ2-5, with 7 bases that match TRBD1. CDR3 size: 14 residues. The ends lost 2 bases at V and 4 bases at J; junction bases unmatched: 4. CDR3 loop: CASSLLGGVETQYF. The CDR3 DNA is TGTGCCAGCAGTTTATTAGGGGGCGTAGAGACCCAGTACTTC.

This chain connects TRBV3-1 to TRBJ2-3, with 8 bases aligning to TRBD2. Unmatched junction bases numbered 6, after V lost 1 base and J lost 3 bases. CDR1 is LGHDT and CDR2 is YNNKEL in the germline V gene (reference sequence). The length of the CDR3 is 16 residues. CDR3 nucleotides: TGTGCCAGCAGCCAAGGGGGAGCGGGGGCAACAGATACGCAGTATTTT. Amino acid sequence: CASSQGGAGATDTQYF.